Here is one T cell receptor beta chain with its context. This record belongs to a study of blood T cell repertoires in COVID-19. The CDR3 loop spans 13 amino acids. CDR1 and CDR2 (germline): MDHEN, SYDVKM. Authors' data handling: Nucleated cell number was recorded as an estimate derived from reference gene primer amplification. The assay was immunoSEQ multiplex PCR, and TCRdb's table has in-frame clones only and misses some. V, J and clone size derive from that table, while D and trimming were established from the DNA sequence. The sample shows about 62,000 clones, more than 80% of them seen only once.

This TCR came from a woman older than 75 with acute or convalescent COVID-19. The chain has TRBV28 and TRBJ1-5; D possibly corresponds to TRBD1 (5 bases). Sequenced material: peripheral blood. The CDR3 region has the DNA TGTGCGATCACCCAAGGGGCAGGCCAGCCCCAGCATTTT. Translating gives CAITQGAGQPQHF. The whole variable domain, filled in from reference TRBV28 and TRBJ1-5, reads DVKVTQSSRYLVKRTGEKVFLECVQDMDHENMFWYRQDPGLGLRLIYFSYDVKMKEKGDIPEGYSVSREKKERFSLILESASTNQTSMYLCAITQGAGQPQHFGDGTRLSIL.